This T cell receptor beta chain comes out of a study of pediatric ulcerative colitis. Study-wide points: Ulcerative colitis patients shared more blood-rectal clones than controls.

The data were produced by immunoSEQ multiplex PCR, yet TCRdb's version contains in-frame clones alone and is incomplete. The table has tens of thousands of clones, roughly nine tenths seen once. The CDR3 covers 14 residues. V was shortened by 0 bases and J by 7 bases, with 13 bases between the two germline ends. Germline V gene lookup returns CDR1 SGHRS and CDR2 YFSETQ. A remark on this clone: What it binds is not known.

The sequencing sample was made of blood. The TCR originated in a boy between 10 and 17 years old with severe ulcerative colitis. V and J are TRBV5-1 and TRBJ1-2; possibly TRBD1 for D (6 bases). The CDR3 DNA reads TGCGCCAGCAGCTTGGATGGGGGGGCGCCTGGCTACACCTTC. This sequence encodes CASSLDGGAPGYTF.